This TCR beta chain was found in a study of regulatory T cells in long-lasting Graves disease. The sample's time point: newly diagnosed GD, antithyroid drugs for less than 3 months. Construction of the TCR library relied on RNA isolated from PBMCs. Arm-PCR of CDR3 regions and iRepertoire HTBI primers were used to build TCR beta libraries. TCRdb redid the calling of the multiplex PCR reads with MiXCR, one entry per CDR3 protein. This sample carries 410,000 or so distinct CDR3 sequences, around 14% of them seen once, and the ten largest clones take 16%. Trimming cost V 0 bases and J 2 bases, with 8 bases left between them. CDR3 size: 14 residues. Germline CDR1 reads SGHRS; CDR2 reads YFSETQ. In its sample, this clonotype was seen many times. This same sample was also part of a study on T cells in Graves' hyperthyroidism and ophthalmopathy.

The rearrangement joins TRBV5-1 to TRBJ1-1; possible D gene TRBD1, 5 bases. The origin of this receptor is a woman in her twenties or thirties with Graves disease. The sequencing here drew on peripheral blood mononuclear cells (PBMCs), taken at new diagnosis, from a patient treated with antithyroid drugs. This CDR3 reads CASSLETVNTEAFF. The CDR3 nucleotides read TGCGCCAGCAGCTTGGAGACAGTTAACACTGAAGCTTTCTTT.